This T cell receptor (beta chain) emerged from a study of cytomegalovirus exposure and HLA in healthy donors. Sequenced by immunoSEQ multiplex PCR; TCRdb stores in-frame clones only, minus some. The sample contains roughly 180,000 clones, more than 75% of which appear only once. Germline CDR1 SNHLY, CDR2 FYNNEI. The CDR3 extends over 14 amino acids. Trimming at V came to 3 bases and at J to 4 bases, leaving 5 bases not matched to a gene. The sequence was collected from a man between 18 and 29 years old in good health and CMV-seropositive. This chain links TRBV2 with TRBJ1-2; 7 bases map to TRBD1. The sample taken for sequencing was PBMCs. The chain's CDR3 is CASSDIAGGYGYTF. CDR3 nucleotides: TGTGCCAGCAGTGATATTGCAGGGGGCTATGGCTACACCTTC.